The 3 T cell receptor beta chains listed next were all sequenced from one sample in a study of blood T cell repertoires in COVID-19 (dated by TCRdb to 2020 to 2022). Libraries came from the immunoSEQ multiplex PCR assay. The immuneACCESS repertoire file appears here via TCRdb, limited to in-frame rearrangements. These files lack a portion of the clones; in checked studies, under half of the deficit traces to unresolved V genes, and the cause of the others is not known. Counted in this sample were fewer than 350,000 clones; 86% of them appeared once. The ten largest make up less than 15% of the sample. Sample: peripheral blood. These receptors all stem from a woman aged 30 to 39 with COVID-19, enrolled during active disease.

In this sample, this clone turned up a few times. J is TRBJ1-5 and V is TRBV11-2; D remains ambiguous. Germline CDR1 is SGHAT and CDR2 is FQNNGV. This CDR3 spans 14 amino acids. V was clipped by 0 bases and J by 7 bases, with 10 bases between them. The CDR3 protein is CASSLEGGRQPQHF. CDR3 in DNA: TGTGCCAGCAGCTTAGAGGGAGGGAGGCAGCCCCAGCATTTT.

The rearrangement uses TRBV18 and TRBJ1-1; 8 nucleotides line up with TRBD1. CDR1 KGHSH and CDR2 LQKENI come from the germline V gene. The CDR3 sequence is 15 residues long. The ends lost 4 bases at V and 2 bases at J; junction bases unmatched: 6. The CDR3 nucleotides are TGTGCCAGCTCACGAACCCAGGGGGCAAACACTGAAGCTTTCTTT. This encodes CASSRTQGANTEAFF.

CDR3 sequence (DNA): TGTGCCATCAGTGAGCCAAAAGACCAGGGGGCGAGGTATGGCTACACCTTC. This codes for CAISEPKDQGARYGYTF. The rearrangement links TRBV10-3 to TRBJ1-2; TRBD1 agrees at 8 bases. The trim removed 2 bases at V and 5 bases at J, leaving 13 bases unmatched. CDR3 length equals 17 residues. The V gene's germline CDR1 is ENHRY and CDR2 SYGVKD.